This T cell receptor beta chain was retrieved from a study of cytomegalovirus exposure and HLA in healthy donors. Note on this clone: The antigen is unknown.

Germline loops: CDR1 SGHRS, CDR2 YFSETQ. The CDR3 spans 15 residues. J gave up 2 bases and V 4 bases, and 3 bases lay outside the gene matches. Amplification used 60 Vbeta primers and 13 Jbeta primers. Only in-frame clones appear in the TCRdb table, and some are missing; sequencing was by immunoSEQ multiplex PCR. Here the sample spans approximately 210,000 clones, approximately 80% being singletons. Notes on the study in general: One variant, a missense change in DCLRE1C, was linked in a later analysis to TCR beta V- and J-gene trimming. There were some V segments, including TRBV6-2 and TRBV6-3, excluded as indistinguishable.

This TCR derives from a woman aged 40 to 49 in good health and CMV-seronegative. The V and J genes are TRBV5-1 and TRBJ2-6; 7 bases agree with TRBD1. The source material was PBMCs. The chain's CDR3 is CASSVDRAGANVLTF. The CDR3, as DNA: TGCGCCAGCAGCGTCGACAGGGCTGGGGCCAACGTCCTGACTTTC.